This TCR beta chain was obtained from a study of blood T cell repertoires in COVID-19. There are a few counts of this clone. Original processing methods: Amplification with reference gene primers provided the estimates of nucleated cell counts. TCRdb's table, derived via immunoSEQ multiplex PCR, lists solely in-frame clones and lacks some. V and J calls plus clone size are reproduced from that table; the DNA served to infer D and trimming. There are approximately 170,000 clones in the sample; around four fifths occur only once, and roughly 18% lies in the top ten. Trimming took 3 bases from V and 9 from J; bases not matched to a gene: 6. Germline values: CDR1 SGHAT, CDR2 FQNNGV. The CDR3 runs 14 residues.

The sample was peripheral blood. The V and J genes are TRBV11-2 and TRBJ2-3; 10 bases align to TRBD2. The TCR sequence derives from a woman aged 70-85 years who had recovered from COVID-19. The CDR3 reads CASSFISGRGTQYF. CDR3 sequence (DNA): TGTGCCAGCAGCTTCATAAGCGGGAGGGGCACGCAGTATTTT.